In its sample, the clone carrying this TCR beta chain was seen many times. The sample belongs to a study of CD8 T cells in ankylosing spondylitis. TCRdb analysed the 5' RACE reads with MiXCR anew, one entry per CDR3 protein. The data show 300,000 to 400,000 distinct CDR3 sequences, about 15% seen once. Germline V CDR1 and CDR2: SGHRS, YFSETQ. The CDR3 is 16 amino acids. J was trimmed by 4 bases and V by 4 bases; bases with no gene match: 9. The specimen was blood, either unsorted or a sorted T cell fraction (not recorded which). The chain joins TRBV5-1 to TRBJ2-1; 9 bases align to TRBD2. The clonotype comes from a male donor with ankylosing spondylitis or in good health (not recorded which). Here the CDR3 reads CASSPIAGDGYNEQFF. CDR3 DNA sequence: TGCGCCAGCAGCCCAATAGCGGGAGACGGTTACAATGAGCAGTTCTTC.